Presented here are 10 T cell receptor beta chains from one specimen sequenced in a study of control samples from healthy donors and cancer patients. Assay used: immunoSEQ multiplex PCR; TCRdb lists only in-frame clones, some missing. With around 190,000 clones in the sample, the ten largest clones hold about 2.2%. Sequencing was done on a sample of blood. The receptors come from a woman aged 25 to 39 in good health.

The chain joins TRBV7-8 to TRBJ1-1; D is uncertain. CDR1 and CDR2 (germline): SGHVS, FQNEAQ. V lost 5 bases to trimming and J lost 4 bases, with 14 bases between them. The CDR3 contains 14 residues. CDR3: CASSPLNTFTEAFF. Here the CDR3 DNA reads TGTGCCAGCAGCCCCCTGAACACCTTCACTGAAGCTTTCTTT. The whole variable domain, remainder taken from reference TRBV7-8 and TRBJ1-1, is GAGVSQSPRYKVAKRGQDVALRCDPISGHVSLFWYQQALGQGPEFLTYFQNEAQLDKSGLPSDRFFAERPEGSVSTLKIQRTQQEDSAVYLCASSPLNTFTEAFFGQGTRLTVV.

The CDR3 nucleotides are TGTGCCAGCAGTTGGGGGGACGAGCAGTACTTC. Its protein product is CASSWGDEQYF. This sequence joins TRBV12-3 or TRBV12-4 and TRBJ2-7; TRBD2 is a possible D gene (6 bases). V was cut by 4 bases and J by 5 bases, with 6 bases left in between. The CDR3 spans 11 residues.

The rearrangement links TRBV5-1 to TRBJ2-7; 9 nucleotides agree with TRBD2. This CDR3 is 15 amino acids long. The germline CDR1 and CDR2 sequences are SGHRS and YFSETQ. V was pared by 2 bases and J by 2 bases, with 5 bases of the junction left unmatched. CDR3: CASSFRAGGTYEQYF. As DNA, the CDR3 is TGCGCCAGCAGCTTCCGAGCGGGGGGCACCTACGAGCAGTACTTC.

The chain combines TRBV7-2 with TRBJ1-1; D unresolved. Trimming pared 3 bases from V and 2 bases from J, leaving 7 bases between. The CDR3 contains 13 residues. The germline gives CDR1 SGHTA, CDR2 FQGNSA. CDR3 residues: CASSFWENTEAFF. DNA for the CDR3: TGTGCCAGCAGCTTTTGGGAAAACACTGAAGCTTTCTTT.

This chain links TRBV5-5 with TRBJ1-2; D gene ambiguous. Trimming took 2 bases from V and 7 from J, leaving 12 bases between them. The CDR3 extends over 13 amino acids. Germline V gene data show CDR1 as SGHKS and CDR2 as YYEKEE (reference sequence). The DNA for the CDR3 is TGTGCCAGCAGCTTACCTTCCAGAGGTGGCTACACCTTC. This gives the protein CASSLPSRGGYTF.

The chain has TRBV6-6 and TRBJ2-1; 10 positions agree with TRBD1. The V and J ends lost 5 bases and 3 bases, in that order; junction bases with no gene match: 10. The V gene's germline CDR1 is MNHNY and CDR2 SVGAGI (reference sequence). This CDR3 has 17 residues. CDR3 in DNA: TGTGCCAGCAGTCCCCAGGGGGGACAGGGGCACTACAATGAGCAGTTCTTC. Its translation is CASSPQGGQGHYNEQFF.

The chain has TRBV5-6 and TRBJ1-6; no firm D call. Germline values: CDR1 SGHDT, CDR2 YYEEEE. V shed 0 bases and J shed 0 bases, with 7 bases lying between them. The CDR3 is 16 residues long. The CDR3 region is CASSLGLPSYNSPLHF. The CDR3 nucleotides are TGTGCCAGCAGCTTGGGACTTCCCTCCTATAATTCACCCCTCCACTTT.

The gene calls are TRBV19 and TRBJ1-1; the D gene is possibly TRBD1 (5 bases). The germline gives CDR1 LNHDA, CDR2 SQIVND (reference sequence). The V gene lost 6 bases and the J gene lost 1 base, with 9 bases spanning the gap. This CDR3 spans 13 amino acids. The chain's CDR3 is CASRITGNTEAFF. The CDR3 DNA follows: TGTGCCAGTAGAATCACAGGGAACACTGAAGCTTTCTTT. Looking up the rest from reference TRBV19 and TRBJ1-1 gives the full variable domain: DGGITQSPKYLFRKEGQNVTLSCEQNLNHDAMYWYRQDPGQGLRLIYYSQIVNDFQKGDIAEGYSVSREKKESFPLTVTSAQKNPTAFYLCASRITGNTEAFFGQGTRLTVV.

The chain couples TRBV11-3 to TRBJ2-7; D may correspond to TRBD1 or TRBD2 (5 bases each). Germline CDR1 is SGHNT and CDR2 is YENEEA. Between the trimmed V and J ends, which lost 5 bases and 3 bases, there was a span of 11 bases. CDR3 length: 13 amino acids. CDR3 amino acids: CASSQGRLYEQYF. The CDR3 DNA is TGTGCCAGCAGCCAGGGACGGCTCTACGAGCAGTACTTC.

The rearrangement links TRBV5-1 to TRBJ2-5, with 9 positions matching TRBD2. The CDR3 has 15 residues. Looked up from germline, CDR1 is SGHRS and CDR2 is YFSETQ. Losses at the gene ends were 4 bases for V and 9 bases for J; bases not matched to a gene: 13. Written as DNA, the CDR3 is TGCGCCAGCAGCGCCTGGACTAGCGACTCCGCGGCCCAGTACTTC. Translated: CASSAWTSDSAAQYF.